This entry lists 17 T cell receptor beta chains sequenced from one sample in a study of blood T cells in healthy people across ages. Through a sample-barcoded 5' primer and a J-beta primer mix, a second PCR was run for roughly 6 to 11 cycles. MiXCR, run by TCRdb on the 5' RACE reads, gives a single entry per CDR3 protein. The sample shows fewer than 900,000 distinct CDR3 sequences, 45% to 50% of them seen only once. The sequenced sample was blood. The receptors here all came from a woman between 55 and 75 years old in good health.

This sequence joins TRBV4-3 and TRBJ2-1, with 9 bases fitting TRBD2. CDR1 LGHNA and CDR2 YSLEER come from the germline V gene. The CDR3 has 17 amino acids. The V gene end was trimmed by 4 bases and the J gene end by 8 bases; junction bases not matched to a gene: 15. The CDR3, as DNA: TGCGCCAGCAGCCCTGACTCCTTAGCGGGAGAGGCGGATGAGCAGTTCTTC. This gives the protein CASSPDSLAGEADEQFF.

This clonotype was observed a handful of times. The rearrangement joins TRBV10-3 to TRBJ2-7, with D possibly TRBD1 on 8 matching bases. V was trimmed by 2 bases and J by 7 bases, leaving 12 bases between them. There are 13 residues in the CDR3. In germline, CDR1 is ENHRY, CDR2 SYGVKD. In nucleotides, the CDR3 is TGTGCCATCAGTGAGAACAGGGGGGGAGAGCAGTACTTC. Encoded protein: CAISENRGGEQYF.

The V call is TRBV7-2, the J call TRBJ2-7, with D possibly called TRBD1 or TRBD2 (5 bases each). Trimming removed 1 base from V and 5 bases from J, with 12 bases in between. The CDR3 contains 14 residues. Germline CDR1 reads SGHTA; CDR2 reads FQGNSA. Here the CDR3 DNA reads TGTGCCAGCAGCTTAGGGGGGTCCCTCGACGAGCAGTACTTC. It specifies CASSLGGSLDEQYF.

This clonotype was seen at least ten times. The chain joins TRBV9 to TRBJ2-5; D uncertain. The CDR3 is made up of 14 amino acids. CDR1 is SGDLS and CDR2 is YYNGEE in the germline V gene. With 0 bases removed from V and 1 base from J, the gap between germline ends came to 7 bases. CDR3 sequence: CASSVGLGQETQYF. For the CDR3, the DNA is TGTGCCAGCAGCGTAGGCCTAGGCCAAGAGACCCAGTACTTC.

This clonotype came up a few times. The genes are TRBV20-1 and TRBJ1-2; D is unclear. V gave up 6 bases and J gave up 5 bases, with 16 bases separating them. Germline V gene sequence: CDR1 DFQATT, CDR2 SNEGSKA (reference sequence). The CDR3 extends over 13 amino acids. CDR3 sequence: CSAFLAHLYGYTF. The CDR3 DNA reads as TGCAGTGCGTTCTTAGCCCATCTATATGGCTACACCTTC.

This chain links TRBV7-2 with TRBJ2-7, with a weak D call TRBD1 (5 bases). This CDR3 region has 14 residues. In germline, CDR1 is SGHTA, CDR2 FQGNSA. Deletions cut 3 bases from V and 1 base from J, with 10 bases between. CDR3 in DNA: TGTGCCAGCAGCTTTCATCAGGGATCCTACGAGCAGTACTTC. It is translated as CASSFHQGSYEQYF.

The V and J genes are TRBV29-1 and TRBJ2-1; 11 bases are a match to TRBD2. The J segment lost 6 bases and the V segment lost 3 bases, leaving 10 bases of the junction unmatched. Germline CDR1 reads SQVTM; CDR2 reads ANQGSEA. This CDR3 contains 16 residues. CDR3 protein: CSVELLAGGPGNEQFF. The DNA of the CDR3 is TGCAGCGTTGAGTTGTTAGCGGGAGGGCCGGGCAATGAGCAGTTCTTC.

This clonotype was observed a few times. This chain joins TRBV7-2 and TRBJ2-7, with D tentatively TRBD1 (6 bases). Germline V lookup: CDR1 SGHTA, CDR2 FQGNSA. V lost 2 bases and J 9 bases, leaving 20 bases between the germline ends. The CDR3 sequence is 15 residues long. The CDR3 reads CASSLWGQRALGQYF. Written as DNA, the CDR3 is TGTGCCAGCAGCTTATGGGGACAAAGGGCTCTCGGGCAGTACTTC.

The chain recombines TRBV7-9 with TRBJ2-2; D gene unclear. Per the germline V gene, CDR1 is SEHNR and CDR2 is FQNEAQ (reference sequence). The CDR3 is made up of 13 amino acids. The V gene lost 1 base and the J gene lost 5 bases, with 5 bases spanning the gap. The CDR3 DNA follows: TGTGCCAGCAGCTTAGTGTTGACCGGGGAGCTGTTTTTT. This codes for CASSLVLTGELFF.

V usage is TRBV20-1 and J usage is TRBJ2-5; TRBD2 aligns across 7 bases. Germline V gives CDR1 DFQATT, CDR2 SNEGSKA (reference sequence). This CDR3 spans 13 amino acids. The V and J ends lost 5 bases and 11 bases, in that order; junction bases with no gene match: 14. The CDR3 here is CSAPRGRGGEQYF. The CDR3 DNA reads TGCAGTGCTCCCCGAGGGAGGGGTGGTGAGCAGTACTTC.

The chain has TRBV4-3 and TRBJ2-2, with TRBD2 identical over 7 bases. V gave up 0 bases and J gave up 7 bases; unmatched junction bases: 11. The CDR3 consists of 17 residues. Per the germline V gene, CDR1 is LGHNA and CDR2 is YSLEER. Written as DNA, the CDR3 is TGCGCCAGCAGCCAAGATTCCCTCGGACTAGTTAGCGGGGAGCTGTTTTTT. Protein: CASSQDSLGLVSGELFF.

This clonotype turned up a few times. The chain recombines TRBV28 with TRBJ2-6, with 7 nucleotides matching TRBD1. Per germline, CDR1 MDHEN and CDR2 SYDVKM. Losses at the gene ends were 10 bases for V and 0 bases for J; bases not matched to a gene: 12. The CDR3 spans 17 residues. This CDR3 reads CATRNLGGDSGANVLTF. Written as DNA, the CDR3 is TGTGCCACCAGGAACTTAGGGGGCGACTCTGGGGCCAACGTCCTGACTTTC.

The chain recombines TRBV4-3 with TRBJ2-3, with 11 bases lining up with TRBD2. This CDR3 comprises 17 residues. V gave up 0 bases and J gave up 3 bases; unmatched junction bases: 5. Germline assignment: CDR1 LGHNA and CDR2 YSLEER. The CDR3 is CASSQDFRLAGTDTQYF. The CDR3 DNA follows: TGCGCCAGCAGCCAAGATTTTCGACTAGCGGGGACAGATACGCAGTATTTT.

This clonotype appeared a few times. The rearrangement links TRBV20-1 to TRBJ2-5, with 8 bases fitting TRBD1. The DNA end lines up better with TRBJ2-7; the J call may be wrong. Per the germline V gene, CDR1 is DFQATT and CDR2 is SNEGSKA (reference sequence). The CDR3 covers 14 residues. The CDR3 protein is CSGTGLKGIYEQYF. The CDR3 DNA follows: TGCAGTGGGACAGGGTTAAAGGGGATCTACGAGCAGTACTTC.

This clonotype was detected a few times. The J gene is TRBJ2-3, the V gene TRBV7-2; 8 bases agree with TRBD1. Germline trimming cut 3 bases from V and 1 base from J; bases unmatched to any gene: 3. Germline CDR1 reads SGHTA; CDR2 reads FQGNSA. The CDR3 spans 15 residues. CDR3 sequence reads: CASSFRGRRTDTQYF. CDR3 nucleotide sequence: TGTGCCAGCAGCTTCAGGGGGCGCCGCACAGATACGCAGTATTTT.

The CDR3 loop is CSVEGPSTNEKLFF. As DNA, the CDR3 is TGCAGCGTTGAGGGCCCGTCAACTAATGAAAAACTGTTTTTT. The chain has TRBV29-1 and TRBJ1-4; no clear D. Germline V gene sequence: CDR1 SQVTM, CDR2 ANQGSEA. The CDR3 has 14 amino acids. Trimming took 3 bases from V and 0 from J, leaving 8 bases between them.

The chain joins TRBV5-1 to TRBJ1-3; TRBD1 is a possible D gene (5 bases). Germline values: CDR1 SGHRS, CDR2 YFSETQ. Between the trimmed V and J ends, which lost 0 bases and 1 base, there was a span of 11 bases. The CDR3 has 16 amino acids. Here the CDR3 DNA reads TGCGCCAGCAGCTTGGAGGGACTTTATTCTGGAAACACCATATATTTT. Protein sequence: CASSLEGLYSGNTIYF.